A selection of T cell receptor beta chains follows, all from one sample in a study of early T cells in non-severe SARS-CoV-2 infection. TCRdb called the 5' RACE reads again in MiXCR, with one record for every CDR3 protein. The table has tens of thousands of distinct CDR3 sequences, about 9.7% seen once; the top ten hold approximately 4%. Material for sequencing was whole blood. These receptors all stem from an adult who was a healthcare worker with PCR-confirmed SARS-CoV-2 infection or an uninfected control (not recorded which). Both conserved end residues are part of each CDR3. A D gene is named only where the DNA matches it firmly. A clone size is listed for some rows: how often the clone was seen (once, few, many), or a class if it is expanded.

j_gene	d_gene	abundance	v_gene	CDR3aa	CDR3nt
TRBJ2-7	NA	many	TRBV2	CASSATSYEQYF	TGTGCCAGCAGTGCCACCAGCTACGAGCAGTACTTC
TRBJ2-3	NA	few	TRBV7-9	CASSRWTGSTDTQYF	TGTGCCAGCAGCCGCTGGACGGGGAGCACAGATACGCAGTATTTT
TRBJ2-7	NA	few	TRBV20-1	CSAVDSSWGRVSYEQYF	TGCAGTGCTGTAGACTCCTCGTGGGGACGAGTGTCCTACGAGCAGTACTTC
TRBJ2-1	NA	many	TRBV10-2	CASSNGGPGFPNEQFF	TGCGCCAGCAGTAATGGAGGGCCTGGGTTCCCAAATGAGCAGTTCTTC
TRBJ2-7	TRBD2	many	TRBV12-3/TRBV12-4	CASSARLAGSLYEQYF	TGTGCCAGCAGTGCCCGGTTAGCGGGCTCTCTTTACGAGCAGTACTTC
TRBJ2-1	NA	many	TRBV5-8	CASPSVGVLGYNEQFF	TGTGCCAGCCCGTCCGTCGGGGTCCTGGGGTACAATGAGCAGTTCTTC
TRBJ2-1	TRBD1	many	TRBV29-1	CSARTGINEQFF	TGCAGCGCGAGGACAGGGATAAATGAGCAGTTCTTC
TRBJ2-1	NA	many	TRBV11-2	CASSFSTYNEQFF	TGTGCCAGCAGCTTTTCGACCTACAATGAGCAGTTCTTC
TRBJ2-6	NA	many	TRBV5-8	CASSLGQVGANVLTF	TGTGCCAGCAGCTTGGGTCAGGTTGGGGCCAACGTCCTGACTTTC
TRBJ1-1	TRBD1	NA	TRBV10-3	CAISSPGTGEHTEAFF	TGTGCCATCAGTAGTCCCGGGACAGGGGAACACACTGAAGCTTTCTTT
TRBJ1-1	NA	many	TRBV29-1	CSVEPVKNTEAFF	TGCAGCGTTGAGCCGGTAAAGAACACTGAAGCTTTCTTT
TRBJ2-7	TRBD2	NA	TRBV3-1	CASSQRGAVPYEQYF	TGTGCCAGCAGCCAGCGGGGGGCGGTCCCCTACGAGCAGTACTTC
TRBJ2-7	NA	NA	TRBV11-2	CASSSGAAASYEQYF	TGTGCCAGCAGCTCTGGGGCTGCCGCGTCCTACGAGCAGTACTTC